These 6 T cell receptor beta chains came from one sample sequenced in a study of shared clonotypes between healthy human individuals. Profiling relied on immunoSEQ multiplex PCR, and the TCRdb table lists in-frame clones only, not all of them. This sample has under 1,900,000 clones, with approximately 98.5% found just once. The sequenced material came from naive CD4+ T cells sorted from blood. Indicated subset: CD45RA+ positively selected. These receptors all stem from a man aged 30-40 years in good health.

This clone was seen a single time. The chain couples TRBV29-1 to TRBJ2-5; D call uncertain. Germline V CDR1 and CDR2: SQVTM, ANQGSEA. V lost 7 bases, J lost 2 bases, and 14 bases lay in between. The length of the CDR3 is 13 residues. The CDR3 nucleotides are TGCAGCGCAGTACGAGCGCCGCAAGAGACCCAGTACTTC. It yields the protein CSAVRAPQETQYF.

The V gene is TRBV27, the J gene TRBJ1-4, with no clear D. The germline V gene encodes CDR1 MNHEY and CDR2 SMNVEV (reference sequence). Trimming removed 8 bases at V and 5 bases at J, with 15 bases between. The CDR3 contains 14 residues. CDR3 nucleotides: TGTGCCAGCCGGAAGGAGGCCGCCAATGAAAAACTGTTTTTT. Its protein product is CASRKEAANEKLFF.

The genes are TRBV7-6 and TRBJ2-1; D gene uncertain. The ends were cut back, 0 bases at V and 4 bases at J, with 16 bases in the middle. CDR3 length: 17 residues. Per the germline V gene, CDR1 is SGHVS and CDR2 is FNYEAQ. The CDR3 spells CASSLAIWTTRYNEQFF. The CDR3 DNA follows: TGTGCCAGCAGCTTAGCGATCTGGACCACCCGTTACAATGAGCAGTTCTTC.

V usage is TRBV20-1 and J usage is TRBJ2-5; D is unclear. Per germline, CDR1 DFQATT and CDR2 SNEGSKA (reference sequence). The V and J ends lost 5 bases and 5 bases respectively, with 9 bases between them. This CDR3 comprises 11 residues. The CDR3 sequence is CSAPNPETQYF. The CDR3 nucleotides read TGCAGTGCTCCCAATCCGGAGACCCAGTACTTC.

The V call is TRBV27, the J call TRBJ2-1, with D perhaps matching TRBD2 (6 bases). With 5 bases removed from V and 2 bases from J, the gap between germline ends came to 13 bases. From germline, CDR1 is MNHEY and CDR2 SMNVEV (reference sequence). The CDR3 covers 15 residues. This CDR3 reads CASSHGRGTYNEQFF. In nucleotides, the CDR3 is TGTGCCAGCAGTCACGGGCGCGGGACCTACAATGAGCAGTTCTTC.

This clone is a singleton in its sample. The chain employs TRBV7-8 and TRBJ2-3, with 10 bases fitting TRBD2. The CDR3 totals 15 residues. Germline values: CDR1 SGHVS, CDR2 FQNEAQ. J lost 5 bases, V lost 5 bases, and 7 bases had no gene match. The CDR3 sequence is CASSALAGEGDTQYF. As DNA, the CDR3 is TGTGCCAGCAGCGCCCTAGCGGGAGAAGGAGATACGCAGTATTTT.